A single sample gave rise to the 9 T cell receptor beta chains below, sequenced in a study of identifying expanded T cells in peripheral blood. The protocol was immunoSEQ multiplex PCR, while the TCRdb copy is restricted to in-frame clones and leaves out a portion. Here the sample spans around 130,000 clones, less than 90% being singletons. The sequencing sample was made of blood. Receptors originate from a person aged 18 to 70 in good health.

The genes are TRBV19 and TRBJ2-5; D uncertain. The CDR3 has 13 amino acids. Germline V gene data show CDR1 as LNHDA and CDR2 as SQIVND (reference sequence). Trimming left V 7 bases short and J 2 bases short, with 11 bases between. In DNA form, the CDR3 reads TGTGCCAGTAAAAGGGTAGGGCAAGAGACCCAGTACTTC. This gives the protein CASKRVGQETQYF.

The V call is TRBV11-3, the J call TRBJ1-1, with a possible D match to TRBD1 (6 bases). Trimming pared 6 bases from V and 10 bases from J, leaving 15 bases between. This CDR3 is built from 12 residues. CDR1 is SGHNT, CDR2 YENEEA, per germline. This CDR3 reads CASSSQGLRAFF. The CDR3 region has the DNA TGTGCCAGCAGTTCCCAGGGGTTGAGAGCTTTCTTT.

This clone has only a few counts. The gene calls are TRBV5-6 and TRBJ2-5; no definite D call. The CDR3 consists of 13 residues. Germline CDR1 SGHDT, CDR2 YYEEEE. The V gene lost 4 bases and the J gene lost 5 bases, with 12 bases spanning the gap. The CDR3 is CASSRMGMETQYF. CDR3 bases: TGTGCCAGCAGCCGGATGGGGATGGAGACCCAGTACTTC.

The CDR3 nucleotides read TGTGCCAGCAGCTTATTGCGAGGGGCCGGGGAGCTGTTTTTT. Translation: CASSLLRGAGELFF. The chain links TRBV11-3 to TRBJ2-2; D may match TRBD1 or TRBD2 (5 bases each). From germline, CDR1 is SGHNT and CDR2 YENEEA. The CDR3 contains 14 residues. V lost 2 bases, J lost 6 bases, and 10 bases lay in between.

The chain carries TRBV5-1 and TRBJ2-7, with D maybe TRBD1 (5 bases). CDR1 SGHRS and CDR2 YFSETQ come from the germline V gene. With 0 bases removed from V and 5 bases from J, the gap between germline ends came to 12 bases. The CDR3 loop spans 14 amino acids. For the CDR3, the DNA is TGCGCCAGCAGCTTGGAAGGGGCTGGGGACGAGCAGTACTTC. It encodes CASSLEGAGDEQYF.

V gene TRBV5-1 combines with J gene TRBJ2-5, with D perhaps being TRBD1 or TRBD2 (5 bases each). Germline loops: CDR1 SGHRS, CDR2 YFSETQ. The CDR3 is 14 amino acids. Trimming removed 3 bases from V and 5 bases from J, with 14 bases in between. CDR3 region: CASSWGSSKETQYF. DNA of the CDR3: TGCGCCAGCAGCTGGGGGTCTAGCAAGGAGACCCAGTACTTC.

This sequence joins TRBV11-1 and TRBJ1-1; no clear D. Trimming pared 6 bases from V and 6 bases from J, leaving 20 bases between. Germline V gives CDR1 SGHAT, CDR2 FQDESV (reference sequence). CDR3 length: 15 residues. The CDR3 loop reads CASSPEAGWMAEAFF. The CDR3 bases are TGTGCCAGCAGTCCTGAGGCAGGATGGATGGCTGAAGCTTTCTTT.

V gene TRBV19 combines with J gene TRBJ1-5; the D gene is possibly TRBD1 (5 bases). CDR3 length: 13 amino acids. V was pared by 6 bases and J by 6 bases, with 12 bases between. Germline-derived CDR1 and CDR2 are LNHDA and SQIVND (reference sequence). The CDR3 DNA reads TGTGCCAGTAGACTTCCAGGGAGTCAGCCCCAGCATTTT. Amino acids: CASRLPGSQPQHF.

This rearrangement joins TRBV7-2 to TRBJ2-1, with D unresolved. Germline lookup yields CDR1 SGHTA and CDR2 FQGNSA. This CDR3 is built from 11 residues. Trimming shortened V by 3 bases and J by 11 bases, and 8 bases separated the two germline ends. DNA of the CDR3: TGTGCCAGCAGCTTCATTTCTCAGCAGTTCTTC. Translated, it gives CASSFISQQFF.